The 7 T cell receptor beta chains given below trace back to one sample, sequenced in a study of blood T cell repertoires in COVID-19 (dated by TCRdb to about 2020). Receptor libraries were prepared by the immunoSEQ multiplex PCR assay. Entries here come from immuneACCESS through TCRdb and include only in-frame sequences with V and J called. Some clones fail to appear in such tables; in the studies checked, an unresolved V gene covers under half of the shortfall, and the cause of the remainder is unknown. This sample holds about 220,000 clones; about 86% were observed only once. The ten largest make up 1.3% of the sample. The material sequenced was PBMCs or T cells enriched from blood (not recorded which). The receptors were gathered from a woman in her forties with acute COVID-19.

The rearrangement links TRBV5-1 to TRBJ1-1, with 7 bases identical to TRBD1. With 2 bases clipped from V and 4 bases from J, the junction kept 8 bases outside the gene matches. The germline V gene has CDR1 SGHRS and CDR2 YFSETQ. This CDR3 has 15 amino acids. The CDR3 region has the DNA TGCGCCAGCAGCTTTACGACAGGGCGGGGCACTGAAGCTTTCTTT. Protein: CASSFTTGRGTEAFF.

The CDR3 sequence is CATSRERQANNEQFF. The CDR3 coding sequence is TGTGCCACCAGCAGAGAACGACAGGCCAACAATGAGCAGTTCTTC. The rearrangement links TRBV15 to TRBJ2-1; D is possibly TRBD1 (6 bases). CDR1 is LNHNV and CDR2 is YYDKDF in the germline V gene (reference sequence). Trimming removed 0 bases at V and 5 bases at J, with 11 bases between. The CDR3 spans 15 residues.

The V gene is TRBV19, the J gene TRBJ2-2; tentative D call: TRBD1 (6 bases). The CDR3 spans 15 residues. Germline CDR1 and CDR2: LNHDA and SQIVND (reference sequence). Trimming pared 6 bases from V and 7 bases from J, leaving 18 bases between. DNA of the CDR3: TGTGCCAGTAGCGCCGTGGCAGGGGCCCACGGGGAGCTGTTTTTT. The encoded protein is CASSAVAGAHGELFF.

V and J are TRBV27 and TRBJ1-2, with D possibly matching TRBD1 (6 bases). The CDR3 runs to 12 residues. With 3 bases removed from V and 5 bases from J, the gap between germline ends came to 7 bases. Per germline, CDR1 MNHEY and CDR2 SMNVEV (reference sequence). CDR3 residues: CASSFTGYGYTF. CDR3 DNA: TGTGCCAGCAGTTTTACAGGGTATGGCTACACCTTC.

The rearrangement joins TRBV5-5 to TRBJ2-7, with D tentatively TRBD1 (6 bases). Germline CDR1 reads SGHKS; CDR2 reads YYEKEE (reference sequence). This CDR3 has 16 amino acids. The V end was cut by 3 bases, the J end by 2 bases, with 18 bases between. CDR3 amino acids: CASSYSPYRDTYEQYF. As DNA, the CDR3 is TGTGCCAGCAGCTACTCTCCGTACAGGGATACCTACGAGCAGTACTTC.

The chain employs TRBV19 and TRBJ2-1; a weak D match, TRBD1 (6 bases). CDR1 is LNHDA and CDR2 is SQIVND in the germline V gene (reference sequence). With 1 base removed from V and 8 bases from J, the gap between germline ends came to 9 bases. This CDR3 spans 13 amino acids. The CDR3 protein is CASSIVAGDEQFF. CDR3 sequence (DNA): TGTGCCAGTAGTATAGTGGCAGGGGATGAGCAGTTCTTC.

This clone was detected once. The chain uses TRBV7-2 and TRBJ1-4; D call uncertain. V lost 3 bases to trimming and J lost 8 bases, with 10 bases between them. The CDR3 sequence is 13 residues long. The germline gives CDR1 SGHTA, CDR2 FQGNSA. CDR3 residues: CASSLAGREKLFF. In DNA form, the CDR3 reads TGTGCCAGCAGCTTGGCAGGTCGGGAAAAACTGTTTTTT.